What follows are 6 T cell receptor beta chains derived from one specimen sequenced in a study of T cells in localized non-small cell lung cancer. Sequencing used immunoSEQ multiplex PCR; TCRdb keeps in-frame clones, though not all of them. The sample yields approximately 1,500 clones, approximately 42% seen once. The source material was lung tumor tissue, sampled before any cancer treatment. These receptors were obtained from a woman between 35 and 75 years old with stage II squamous cell lung carcinoma.

V gene TRBV19 combines with J gene TRBJ2-7; 8 bases are shared with TRBD1. Trimming took 10 bases from V and 2 from J; bases not matched to a gene: 4. Germline V gene lookup returns CDR1 LNHDA and CDR2 SQIVND (reference sequence). The CDR3 loop spans 12 amino acids. The CDR3 region has the DNA TGTGCCACCCGACAGGGGCCCTACGAGCAGTACTTC. Residues: CATRQGPYEQYF.

The chain recombines TRBV18 with TRBJ2-4, with 11 bases fitting TRBD1. V trimming: 3 bases; J trimming: 14 bases; junction bases outside the gene matches: 12. The CDR3 sequence is 15 residues long. Germline CDR1 is KGHSH and CDR2 is LQKENI. CDR3 DNA: TGTGCCAGCTCACCCCCGGGTGGCCGGGACAGGGGGGAGTACTTC. Its translation is CASSPPGGRDRGEYF.

This clone was found a few times. The chain uses TRBV10-3 and TRBJ1-1; possibly TRBD1 for D (6 bases). CDR1 and CDR2 (germline): ENHRY, SYGVKD. Trimming left V 0 bases short and J 4 bases short, with 12 bases between. The CDR3 is made up of 15 amino acids. CDR3 bases: TGTGCCATCAGTGAGTCTGGGAAAGGGGGCACTGAAGCTTTCTTT. This codes for CAISESGKGGTEAFF.

This CDR3 is CSAPWGGLNEQFF. The CDR3 coding sequence is TGCAGCGCCCCTTGGGGGGGGCTCAATGAGCAGTTCTTC. The chain links TRBV29-1 to TRBJ2-1, with a tentative D call TRBD2 (7 bases). The CDR3 extends over 13 amino acids. The germline V gene encodes CDR1 SQVTM and CDR2 ANQGSEA. Trimming removed 7 bases from V and 6 bases from J, with 16 bases in between.

This clone was detected a few times. The genes are TRBV19 and TRBJ2-1; 7 nucleotides agree with TRBD1. In germline, CDR1 is LNHDA, CDR2 SQIVND (reference sequence). The V gene end was trimmed by 2 bases and the J gene end by 0 bases; junction bases not matched to a gene: 7. This CDR3 is 17 amino acids long. The CDR3 reads CASSISPGDSSYNEQFF. The CDR3 bases are TGTGCCAGTAGTATAAGCCCCGGGGACAGCTCCTACAATGAGCAGTTCTTC. The variable domain in full, with the rest retrieved from reference TRBV19 and TRBJ2-1, is DGGITQSPKYLFRKEGQNVTLSCEQNLNHDAMYWYRQDPGQGLRLIYYSQIVNDFQKGDIAEGYSVSREKKESFPLTVTSAQKNPTAFYLCASSISPGDSSYNEQFFGPGTRLTVL.

The V call is TRBV6-8, the J call TRBJ2-5; 8 bases fit TRBD2. In germline, CDR1 is MNHGY, CDR2 SAAAGT. There are 15 residues in the CDR3. The V and J ends lost 8 bases and 5 bases, in that order; junction bases with no gene match: 13. The CDR3 reads CASAIGPPSGETQYF. Here the CDR3 DNA reads TGTGCCAGCGCGATAGGCCCCCCTAGCGGGGAGACCCAGTACTTC.